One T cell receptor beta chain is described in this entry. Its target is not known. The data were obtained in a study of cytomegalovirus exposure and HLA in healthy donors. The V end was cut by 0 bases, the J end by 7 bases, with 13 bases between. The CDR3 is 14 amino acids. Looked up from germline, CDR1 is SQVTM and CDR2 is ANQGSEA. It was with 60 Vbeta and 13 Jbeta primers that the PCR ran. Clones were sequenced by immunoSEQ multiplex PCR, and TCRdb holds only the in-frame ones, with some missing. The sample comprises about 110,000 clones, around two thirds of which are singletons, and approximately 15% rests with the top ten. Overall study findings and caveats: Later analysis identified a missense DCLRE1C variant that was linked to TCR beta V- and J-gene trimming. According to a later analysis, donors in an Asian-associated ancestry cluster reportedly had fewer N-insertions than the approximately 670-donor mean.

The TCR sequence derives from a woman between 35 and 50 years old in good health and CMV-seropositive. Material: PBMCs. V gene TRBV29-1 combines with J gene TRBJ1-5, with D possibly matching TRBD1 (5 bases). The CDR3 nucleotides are TGCAGCGTTGAAGAAGGAGGGGTTGGGCAGCCCCAGCATTTT. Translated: CSVEEGGVGQPQHF.